This TCR beta chain derives from a study of cytomegalovirus exposure and HLA in healthy donors. CDR3 length equals 13 residues. V lost 4 bases, J lost 3 bases, and 9 bases lay in between. Germline CDR1 reads SGHNT; CDR2 reads YENEEA. Points from the study as a whole: When presence/absence was analysed, sequencing depth was taken to be roughly uniform across donors.

Comment on this clone: Its target is not known.

It was with 60 Vbeta and 13 Jbeta primers that the PCR ran. Produced via immunoSEQ multiplex PCR; TCRdb's table is partial and in-frame only. In the table there are hundreds of thousands of clones, 82% of which are singletons. Those who donated were healthy bone marrow donors. The genes are TRBV11-3 and TRBJ2-5, with D unresolved. Sequenced material: PBMCs. The sequence was obtained from a man aged 35-49 years in good health and CMV-seropositive. The CDR3 loop is CASSSRGEETQYF. For the CDR3, the DNA is TGTGCCAGCAGCTCCCGCGGCGAAGAGACCCAGTACTTC.